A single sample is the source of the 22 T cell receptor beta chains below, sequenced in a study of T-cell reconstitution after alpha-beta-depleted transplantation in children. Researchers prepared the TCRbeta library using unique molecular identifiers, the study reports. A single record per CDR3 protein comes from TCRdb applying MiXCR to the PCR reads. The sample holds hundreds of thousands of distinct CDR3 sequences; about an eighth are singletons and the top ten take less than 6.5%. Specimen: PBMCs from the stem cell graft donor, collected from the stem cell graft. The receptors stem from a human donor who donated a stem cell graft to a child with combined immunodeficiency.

The CDR3 loop reads CAWSSDRGIYEQYF. The CDR3 region has the DNA TGTGCCTGGAGTTCGGACAGGGGAATCTACGAGCAGTACTTC. V usage is TRBV30 and J usage is TRBJ2-7, with TRBD1 matching 9 bases. The CDR3 consists of 14 residues. V lost 2 bases to trimming and J lost 3 bases; unmatched junction nucleotides: 5. Germline V lookup: CDR1 GTSNPN, CDR2 SVGIG (reference sequence).

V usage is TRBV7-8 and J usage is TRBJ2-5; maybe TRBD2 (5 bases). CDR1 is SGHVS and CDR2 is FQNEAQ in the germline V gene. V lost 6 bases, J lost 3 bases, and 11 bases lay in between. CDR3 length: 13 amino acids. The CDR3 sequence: CASRVEGKETQYF. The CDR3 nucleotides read TGTGCCAGCAGGGTAGAGGGCAAAGAGACCCAGTACTTC. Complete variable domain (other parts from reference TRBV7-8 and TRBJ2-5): GAGVSQSPRYKVAKRGQDVALRCDPISGHVSLFWYQQALGQGPEFLTYFQNEAQLDKSGLPSDRFFAERPEGSVSTLKIQRTQQEDSAVYLCASRVEGKETQYFGPGTRLLVL.

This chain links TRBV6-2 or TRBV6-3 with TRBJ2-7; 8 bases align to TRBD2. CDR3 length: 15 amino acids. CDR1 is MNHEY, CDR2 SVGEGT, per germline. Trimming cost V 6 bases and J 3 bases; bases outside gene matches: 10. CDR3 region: CASSLTSAELYEQYF. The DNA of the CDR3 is TGTGCCAGCAGCCTGACTAGCGCCGAGCTCTACGAGCAGTACTTC.

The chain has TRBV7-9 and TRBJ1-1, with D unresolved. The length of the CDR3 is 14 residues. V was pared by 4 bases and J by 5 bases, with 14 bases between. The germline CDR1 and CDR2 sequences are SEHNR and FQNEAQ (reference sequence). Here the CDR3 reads CASSSSGRETEAFF. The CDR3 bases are TGTGCCAGCAGCTCATCGGGCCGGGAGACTGAAGCTTTCTTT.

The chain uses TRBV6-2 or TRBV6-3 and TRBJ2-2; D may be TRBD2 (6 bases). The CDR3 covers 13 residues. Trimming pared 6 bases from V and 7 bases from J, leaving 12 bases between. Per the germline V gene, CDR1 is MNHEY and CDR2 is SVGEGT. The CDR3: CASRPWGDGELFF. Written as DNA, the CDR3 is TGTGCCAGCAGGCCCTGGGGGGACGGGGAGCTGTTTTTT.

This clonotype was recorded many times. In DNA form, the CDR3 reads TGTGCCAGCAGCTCCAGGGCGGGGACTAGCGGGTACAATGAGCAGTTCTTC. It translates to CASSSRAGTSGYNEQFF. V is TRBV7-2 and J is TRBJ2-1; 12 bases map to TRBD2. The CDR3 extends over 17 amino acids. Germline V CDR1 and CDR2: SGHTA, FQGNSA. With V trimmed by 4 bases and J by 4 bases, 8 bases remained unmatched.

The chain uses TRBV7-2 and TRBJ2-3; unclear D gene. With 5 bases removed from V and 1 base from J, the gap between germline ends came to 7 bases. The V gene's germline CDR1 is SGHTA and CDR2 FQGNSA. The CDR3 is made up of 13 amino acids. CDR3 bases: TGTGCCAGCAGCGAAACGGGCACAGATACGCAGTATTTT. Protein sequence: CASSETGTDTQYF.

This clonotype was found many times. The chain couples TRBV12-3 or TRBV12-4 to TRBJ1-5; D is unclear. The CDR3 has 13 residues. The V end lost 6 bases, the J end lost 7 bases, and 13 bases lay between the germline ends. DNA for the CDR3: TGTGCCAGCAGCCTAACTACGAGGCAGCCCCAGCATTTT. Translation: CASSLTTRQPQHF.

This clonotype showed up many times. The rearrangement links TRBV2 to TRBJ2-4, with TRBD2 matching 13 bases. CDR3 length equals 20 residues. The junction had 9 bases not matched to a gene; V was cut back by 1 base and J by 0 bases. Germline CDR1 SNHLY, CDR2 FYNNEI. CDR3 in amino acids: CASSEVKGLAGPLAKNIQYF. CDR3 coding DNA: TGTGCCAGCAGTGAAGTGAAGGGACTAGCGGGACCTTTAGCCAAAAACATTCAGTACTTC.

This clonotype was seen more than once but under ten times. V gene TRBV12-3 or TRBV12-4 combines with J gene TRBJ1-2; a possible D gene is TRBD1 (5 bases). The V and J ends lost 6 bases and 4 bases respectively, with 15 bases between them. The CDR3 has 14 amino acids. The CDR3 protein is CASSRGQGFYGYTF. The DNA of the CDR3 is TGTGCCAGCAGCCGGGGTCAGGGCTTCTATGGCTACACCTTC.

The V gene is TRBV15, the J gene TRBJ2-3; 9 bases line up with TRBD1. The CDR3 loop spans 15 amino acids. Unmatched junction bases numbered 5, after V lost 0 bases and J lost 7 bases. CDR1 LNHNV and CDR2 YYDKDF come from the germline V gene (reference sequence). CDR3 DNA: TGTGCCACCAGCAGAGACTCCGGGACAGGGAATACGCAGTATTTT. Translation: CATSRDSGTGNTQYF.

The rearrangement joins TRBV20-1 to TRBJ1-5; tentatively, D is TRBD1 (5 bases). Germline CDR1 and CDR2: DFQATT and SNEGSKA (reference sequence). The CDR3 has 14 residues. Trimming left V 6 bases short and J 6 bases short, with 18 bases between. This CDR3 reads CSASRPGRPQPQHF. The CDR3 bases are TGCAGTGCGAGCAGGCCAGGGAGGCCTCAGCCCCAGCATTTT.

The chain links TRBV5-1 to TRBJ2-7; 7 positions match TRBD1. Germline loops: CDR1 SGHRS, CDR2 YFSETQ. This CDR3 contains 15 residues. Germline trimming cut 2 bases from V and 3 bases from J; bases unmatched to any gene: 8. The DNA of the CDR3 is TGCGCCAGCAGCTTAGCCGGGACAGCTATCTACGAGCAGTACTTC. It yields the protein CASSLAGTAIYEQYF.

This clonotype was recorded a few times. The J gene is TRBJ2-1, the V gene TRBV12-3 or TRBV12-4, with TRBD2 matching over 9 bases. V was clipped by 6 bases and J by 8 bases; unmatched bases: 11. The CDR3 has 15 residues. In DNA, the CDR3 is TGTGCCAGCAGCCCTATAGCGGGAGTAGTTGATGAGCAGTTCTTC. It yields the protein CASSPIAGVVDEQFF.

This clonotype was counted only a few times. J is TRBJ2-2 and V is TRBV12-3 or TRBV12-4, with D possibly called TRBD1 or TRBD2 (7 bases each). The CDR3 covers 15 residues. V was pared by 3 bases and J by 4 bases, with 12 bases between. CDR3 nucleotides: TGTGCCAGCAGTTTCGGCAGGGGGGGCACCGGGGAGCTGTTTTTT. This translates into CASSFGRGGTGELFF.

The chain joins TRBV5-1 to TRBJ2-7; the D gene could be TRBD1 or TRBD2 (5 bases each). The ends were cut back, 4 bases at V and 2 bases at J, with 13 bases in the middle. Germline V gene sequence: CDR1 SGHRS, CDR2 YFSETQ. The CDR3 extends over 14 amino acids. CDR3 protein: CASSPGTNTYEQYF. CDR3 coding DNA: TGCGCCAGCAGCCCCGGGACCAACACCTACGAGCAGTACTTC.

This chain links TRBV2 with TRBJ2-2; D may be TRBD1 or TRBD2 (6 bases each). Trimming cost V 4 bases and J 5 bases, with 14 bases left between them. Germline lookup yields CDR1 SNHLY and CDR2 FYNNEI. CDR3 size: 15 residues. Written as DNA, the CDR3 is TGTGCCAGCAGTGTTGGAAAGGGGGGAACCGGGGAGCTGTTTTTT. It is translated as CASSVGKGGTGELFF.

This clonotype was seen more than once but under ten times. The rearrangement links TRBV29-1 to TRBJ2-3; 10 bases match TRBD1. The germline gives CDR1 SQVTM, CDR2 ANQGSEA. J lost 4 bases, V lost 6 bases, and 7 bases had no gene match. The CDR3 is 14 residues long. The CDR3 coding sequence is TGCAGCGTGGGGGACAGGGGATATGCAGATACGCAGTATTTT. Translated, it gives CSVGDRGYADTQYF.

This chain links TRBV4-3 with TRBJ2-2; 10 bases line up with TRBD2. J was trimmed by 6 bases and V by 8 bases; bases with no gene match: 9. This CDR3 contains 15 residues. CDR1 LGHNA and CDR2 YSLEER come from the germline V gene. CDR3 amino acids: CASRPLAGVAGELFF. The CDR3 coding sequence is TGCGCCAGCCGACCTCTAGCGGGAGTGGCCGGGGAGCTGTTTTTT.

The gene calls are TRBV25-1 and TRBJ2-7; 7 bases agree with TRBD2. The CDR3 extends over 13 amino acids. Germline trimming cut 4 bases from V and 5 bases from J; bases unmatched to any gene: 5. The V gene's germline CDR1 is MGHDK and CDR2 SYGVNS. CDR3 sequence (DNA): TGTGCCAGCAGTGGGACTAGTTACCACGAGCAGTACTTC. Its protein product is CASSGTSYHEQYF.

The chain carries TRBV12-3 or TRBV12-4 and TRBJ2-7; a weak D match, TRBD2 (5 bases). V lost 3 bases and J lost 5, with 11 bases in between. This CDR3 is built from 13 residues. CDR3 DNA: TGTGCCAGCAGTTTGAGGGAAGACGACGAGCAGTACTTC. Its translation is CASSLREDDEQYF.

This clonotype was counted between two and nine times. This CDR3 reads CASGWGSEQYF. CDR3 in DNA: TGTGCCAGCGGCTGGGGGAGCGAGCAGTACTTC. The V gene is TRBV7-2, the J gene TRBJ2-7; TRBD1 or TRBD2 may be the D gene (5 bases each). The CDR3 extends over 11 amino acids. Germline CDR1 is SGHTA and CDR2 is FQGNSA. Trimming pared 8 bases from V and 6 bases from J, leaving 11 bases between. Full variable domain (outside the CDR3, taken from reference TRBV7-2 and TRBJ2-7): GAGVSQSPSNKVTEKGKDVELRCDPISGHTALYWYRQSLGQGLEFLIYFQGNSAPDKSGLPSDRFSAERTGGSVSTLTIQRTQQEDSAVYLCASGWGSEQYFGPGTRLTVT.